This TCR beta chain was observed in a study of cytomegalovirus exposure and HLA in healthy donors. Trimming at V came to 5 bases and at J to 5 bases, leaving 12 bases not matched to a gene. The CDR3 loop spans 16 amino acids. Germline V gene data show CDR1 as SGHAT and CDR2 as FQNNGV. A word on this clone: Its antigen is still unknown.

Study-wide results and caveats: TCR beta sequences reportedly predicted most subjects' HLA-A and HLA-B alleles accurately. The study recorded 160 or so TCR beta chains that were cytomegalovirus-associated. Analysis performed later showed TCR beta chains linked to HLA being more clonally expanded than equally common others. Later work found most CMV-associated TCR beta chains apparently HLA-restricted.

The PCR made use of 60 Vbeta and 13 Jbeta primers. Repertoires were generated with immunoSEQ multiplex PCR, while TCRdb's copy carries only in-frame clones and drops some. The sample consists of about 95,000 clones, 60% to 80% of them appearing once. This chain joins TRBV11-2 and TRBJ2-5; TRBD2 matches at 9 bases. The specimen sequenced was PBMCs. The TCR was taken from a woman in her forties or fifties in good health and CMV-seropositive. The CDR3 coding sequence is TGTGCCAGCAGCCTCAGGGTAGCGGGAGAGCGGGAGACCCAGTACTTC. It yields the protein CASSLRVAGERETQYF. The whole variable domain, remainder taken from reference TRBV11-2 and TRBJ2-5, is EAGVAQSPRYKIIEKRQSVAFWCNPISGHATLYWYQQILGQGPKLLIQFQNNGVVDDSQLPKDRFSAERLKGVDSTLKIQPAKLEDSAVYLCASSLRVAGERETQYFGPGTRLLVL.